A single T cell receptor (beta chain) is shown here with its context. Antigen unknown. This entry is derived from a study of beta chain features in type 1 diabetes. Study-wide results and caveats: VDJ junctions from patients with type 1 diabetes contained fewer insertions and more deletions.

The whole isolated RNA underwent reverse transcription, so sequencing captured expressed TCRB transcripts. Clones were sequenced by immunoSEQ multiplex PCR, and TCRdb holds only the in-frame ones, with some missing. The data hold some 150,000 clones, with around 7% observed a single time. The source material was central memory CD4+ T cells from blood. This TCR was sampled from a woman aged 25 to 45 in good health.

In DNA form, the CDR3 reads TGTGCCAGCAGTAAGGGACGGGCGGGACATTTT. Its protein product is CASSKGRAGHF. This chain links TRBV6-6 with TRBJ1-5, with a possible D match to TRBD1 (5 bases). Germline loops: CDR1 MNHNY, CDR2 SVGAGI (reference sequence). The CDR3 consists of 11 residues. V was clipped by 5 bases and J by 16 bases, with 15 bases between them.